This TCR beta chain was retrieved from a study of OX40 agonist ivuxolimab in advanced cancers. Generated by immunoSEQ multiplex PCR, the TCRdb table keeps only in-frame clones and is missing some. The table includes 55,000 to 65,000 clones, more than 70% detected once. The CDR3 extends over 16 amino acids. Per the germline V gene, CDR1 is SGHAT and CDR2 is FQDESV (reference sequence). Trimming took 5 bases from V and 0 from J, leaving 16 bases between them. Sequencing was performed on CD4+ or CD8+ T cells sorted from blood, taken in a trial of the OX40 agonist ivuxolimab. The receptor comes from an adult with an advanced solid tumor such as melanoma, head and neck, liver or kidney cancer. V usage is TRBV11-1 and J usage is TRBJ1-1; D may be TRBD1 (5 bases). CDR3 region: CASSGRTRTLNTEAFF. CDR3 in DNA: TGTGCCAGCAGCGGACGGACAAGGACCTTGAACACTGAAGCTTTCTTT.